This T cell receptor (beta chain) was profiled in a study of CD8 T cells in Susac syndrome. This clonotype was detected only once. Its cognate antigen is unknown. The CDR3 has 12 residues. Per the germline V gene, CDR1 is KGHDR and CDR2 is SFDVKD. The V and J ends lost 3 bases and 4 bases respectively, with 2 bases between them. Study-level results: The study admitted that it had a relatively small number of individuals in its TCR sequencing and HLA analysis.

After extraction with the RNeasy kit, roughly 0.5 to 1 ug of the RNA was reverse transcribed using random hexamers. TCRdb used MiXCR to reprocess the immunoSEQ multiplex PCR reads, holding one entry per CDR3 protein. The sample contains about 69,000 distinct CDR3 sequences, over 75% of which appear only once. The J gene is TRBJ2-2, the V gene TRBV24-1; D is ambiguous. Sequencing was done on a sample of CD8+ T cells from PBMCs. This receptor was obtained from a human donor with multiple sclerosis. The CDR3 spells CATSDATGELFF. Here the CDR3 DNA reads TGTGCCACCAGTGATGCCACCGGGGAGCTGTTTTTT.